These 19 T cell receptor beta chains share one sample of origin, sequenced in a study of T cell responses to AZD1222 COVID-19 vaccine. Profiled with immunoSEQ multiplex PCR; TCRdb holds only in-frame clones, not every one. The sample lists more than 90,000 clones, around 89% occurring once. The specimen was peripheral blood, collected 28 days after the second AZD1222 dose. These receptors were collected from an adult who received the AZD1222 COVID-19 vaccine.

The chain couples TRBV11-2 to TRBJ2-5, with 7 bases matching TRBD2. Germline CDR1 reads SGHAT; CDR2 reads FQNNGV. V trimming: 1 base; J trimming: 5 bases; junction bases outside the gene matches: 4. This CDR3 is built from 14 residues. The DNA for the CDR3 is TGTGCCAGCAGCTTAGCGGGAGGAGATGAGACCCAGTACTTC. Residues: CASSLAGGDETQYF.

This clone was picked up one time. This chain connects TRBV10-2 to TRBJ2-5; 13 nucleotides match TRBD2. Unmatched junction bases numbered 6, after V lost 6 bases and J lost 5 bases. Germline V CDR1 and CDR2: WSHSY, SAAADI. The CDR3 is made up of 15 amino acids. The CDR3 spells CASRDGLAGVETQYF. The CDR3, as DNA: TGCGCCAGCAGGGATGGACTAGCGGGGGTGGAGACCCAGTACTTC.

This clone was counted only a few times. The rearrangement links TRBV7-3 to TRBJ2-1, with D possibly TRBD1 on 5 matching bases. Germline CDR1 is SGHTA and CDR2 is FQGTGA. V was pared by 2 bases and J by 6 bases, with 5 bases between. This CDR3 contains 12 residues. CDR3 DNA sequence: TGTGCCAGCAGCTTACAGGGCAATGAGCAGTTCTTC. It codes for CASSLQGNEQFF. The full variable domain, with the rest looked up from reference TRBV7-3 and TRBJ2-1, is GAGVSQTPSNKVTEKGKYVELRCDPISGHTALYWYRQSLGQGPEFLIYFQGTGAADDSGLPNDRFFAVRPEGSVSTLKIQRTERGDSAVYLCASSLQGNEQFFGPGTRLTVL.

The genes are TRBV11-2 and TRBJ1-6; D remains ambiguous. The CDR3 totals 14 residues. Germline CDR1 and CDR2: SGHAT and FQNNGV. The V end was cut by 1 base, the J end by 3 bases, with 4 bases between. CDR3 DNA sequence: TGTGCCAGCAGCTTAGGAGGCTATAATTCACCCCTCCACTTT. As protein: CASSLGGYNSPLHF.

The CDR3 region is CSASRTGDTEAFF. The CDR3 bases are TGCAGTGCTAGTAGGACGGGGGACACTGAAGCTTTCTTT. The rearrangement links TRBV20-1 to TRBJ1-1, with TRBD1 as a possible D gene (5 bases). Germline CDR1 DFQATT, CDR2 SNEGSKA (reference sequence). The germline V and J ends were trimmed by 3 bases and 3 bases, with 11 bases remaining between them. The CDR3 covers 13 residues.

The chain combines TRBV6-4 with TRBJ1-2, with D possibly TRBD1 on 6 matching bases. Trimming cost V 0 bases and J 0 bases, with 14 bases left between them. The CDR3 loop spans 17 amino acids. Germline lookup yields CDR1 MRHNA and CDR2 SNTAGT. The CDR3 sequence: CASSDSAGDVSNYGYTF. CDR3 coding DNA: TGTGCCAGCAGTGACTCCGCAGGGGACGTATCTAACTATGGCTACACCTTC.

This rearrangement joins TRBV10-3 to TRBJ1-1; TRBD1 might be the D (5 bases). There are 13 residues in the CDR3. CDR1 is ENHRY and CDR2 is SYGVKD in the germline V gene. Trimming cost V 5 bases and J 4 bases, with 11 bases left between them. This CDR3 is CAISQGSGTEAFF. The CDR3 nucleotides are TGTGCCATCAGTCAGGGATCGGGCACTGAAGCTTTCTTT.

The chain has TRBV6-5 and TRBJ1-5; D is undetermined. CDR1 and CDR2 (germline): MNHEY, SVGAGI. V lost 1 base, J lost 5 bases, and 12 bases lay in between. CDR3 length: 15 residues. CDR3 coding DNA: TGTGCCAGCAGTTACTGGGGTATCGGGGATCAGCCCCAGCATTTT. Translating it yields CASSYWGIGDQPQHF.

The chain joins TRBV19 to TRBJ1-4; tentatively, D is TRBD1 (5 bases). CDR1 LNHDA and CDR2 SQIVND come from the germline V gene (reference sequence). The CDR3 sequence is 16 residues long. V was clipped by 3 bases and J by 6 bases, with 17 bases between them. The CDR3 here is CASSIRRRDWDEKLFF. For the CDR3, the DNA is TGTGCCAGTAGTATCCGCAGGAGGGACTGGGATGAAAAACTGTTTTTT.

V gene TRBV7-2 combines with J gene TRBJ2-7; a possible D gene is TRBD1 (5 bases). The CDR3 runs 14 residues. Germline V lookup: CDR1 SGHTA, CDR2 FQGNSA. V gave up 6 bases and J gave up 6 bases, with 18 bases separating them. CDR3 amino acids: CASRQQARSLEQYF. In DNA form, the CDR3 reads TGTGCCAGCAGACAACAGGCCAGGTCGCTCGAGCAGTACTTC.

The V call is TRBV7-9, the J call TRBJ1-5, with 8 bases fitting TRBD1. The ends lost 5 bases at V and 3 bases at J; junction bases unmatched: 6. CDR3 length equals 15 residues. CDR1 is SEHNR and CDR2 is FQNEAQ in the germline V gene (reference sequence). CDR3 sequence reads: CASSLRGPFNQPQHF. CDR3 nucleotide sequence: TGTGCCAGCAGCCTCAGGGGGCCGTTCAATCAGCCCCAGCATTTT.

This chain uses TRBV5-4 with TRBJ1-4, with 9 bases matching TRBD1. The germline CDR1 and CDR2 sequences are SGHNT and YYREEE (reference sequence). Trimming cost V 4 bases and J 4 bases; bases outside gene matches: 5. The CDR3 totals 15 residues. The CDR3 loop reads CASSGGTGINEKLFF. In DNA form, the CDR3 reads TGTGCCAGCAGCGGGGGGACAGGGATTAATGAAAAACTGTTTTTT. Full variable domain (outside the CDR3, taken from reference TRBV5-4 and TRBJ1-4): ETGVTQSPTHLIKTRGQQVTLRCSSQSGHNTVSWYQQALGQGPQFIFQYYREEENGRGNFPPRFSGLQFPNYSSELNVNALELDDSALYLCASSGGTGINEKLFFGSGTQLSVL.

The chain recombines TRBV6-6 with TRBJ2-7, with 10 bases that match TRBD1. The V gene's germline CDR1 is MNHNY and CDR2 SVGAGI (reference sequence). Unmatched junction bases numbered 4, after V lost 6 bases and J lost 2 bases. The CDR3 covers 14 residues. The CDR3 sequence: CASRTGTGAYEQYF. The CDR3 nucleotides read TGTGCCAGCAGAACCGGGACAGGGGCCTACGAGCAGTACTTC.

In its sample, this clone was seen a few times. The V and J genes are TRBV12-5 and TRBJ1-1; unclear D gene. CDR1 is LGHNT, CDR2 FRNRAP, per germline. V dropped 0 bases and J dropped 4 bases, with 6 bases sitting between them. The CDR3 contains 13 residues. The CDR3 DNA sequence: TGTGCTAGTGGTTTGGTAGGGAGCACTGAAGCTTTCTTT. Its translation is CASGLVGSTEAFF.

The chain employs TRBV27 and TRBJ1-1; perhaps TRBD1 as D (6 bases). Germline V gene sequence: CDR1 MNHEY, CDR2 SMNVEV (reference sequence). The CDR3 is made up of 12 amino acids. Trimming stripped 6 bases from V and 5 bases from J, with 10 bases between. CDR3 in DNA: TGTGCCAGCAGCGGACAGAGGACTGAAGCTTTCTTT. Protein product: CASSGQRTEAFF.

This chain connects TRBV29-1 to TRBJ2-7, with 7 bases lining up with TRBD1. The germline V gene encodes CDR1 SQVTM and CDR2 ANQGSEA. CDR3 length: 15 amino acids. The J segment lost 1 base and the V segment lost 1 base, leaving 7 bases of the junction unmatched. As DNA, the CDR3 is TGCAGCGTTGAAGTAACAGGGGCCCTTTCCTACGAGCAGTACTTC. As protein: CSVEVTGALSYEQYF.

This chain joins TRBV4-1 and TRBJ1-4; maybe TRBD1 (5 bases). Looked up from germline, CDR1 is MGHRA and CDR2 is YSYEKL. The CDR3 is 15 amino acids. The V gene lost 8 bases and the J gene lost 5 bases, with 18 bases spanning the gap. Here the CDR3 reads CASRGIGTYNEKLFF. The CDR3 region has the DNA TGCGCCAGCCGGGGGATCGGAACCTACAATGAAAAACTGTTTTTT.

The V call is TRBV7-9, the J call TRBJ2-1; D possibly uses TRBD1 or TRBD2 (5 bases each). Trimming took 4 bases from V and 8 from J, leaving 9 bases between them. The CDR3 has 12 amino acids. CDR1 is SEHNR, CDR2 FQNEAQ, per germline (reference sequence). CDR3 protein: CASSWDGYEQFF. The CDR3 DNA sequence: TGTGCCAGCAGCTGGGACGGGTATGAGCAGTTCTTC. The variable domain in full, with the rest retrieved from reference TRBV7-9 and TRBJ2-1, is DTGVSQNPRHKITKRGQNVTFRCDPISEHNRLYWYRQTLGQGPEFLTYFQNEAQLEKSRLLSDRFSAERPKGSFSTLEIQRTEQGDSAMYLCASSWDGYEQFFGPGTRLTVL.

The V call is TRBV5-6, the J call TRBJ1-2; tentatively, D is TRBD1 (5 bases). CDR3 length: 12 residues. Germline loops: CDR1 SGHDT, CDR2 YYEEEE. The germline V and J ends were trimmed by 0 bases and 8 bases, with 8 bases remaining between them. This chain's CDR3 is CASSLGGDGYTF. The DNA of the CDR3 is TGTGCCAGCAGCTTGGGAGGGGACGGCTACACCTTC.